These T cell receptor beta chains were read from a single sample in a study of human T cells and chemical hapten exposure. TCRdb re-called the RACE reads through MiXCR, storing one row per CDR3 protein. The data show tens of thousands of distinct CDR3 sequences, approximately 10% seen once. Sequences were derived from whole blood, sampled in connection with sensitization to the hapten diphenylcyclopropenone (DPC). These TCRs come from a woman in her forties or fifties with alopecia areata. Some clones in this sample may be carry-over from other donors' samples. Each CDR3 is given with its conserved first and last residue. The D gene is left open where the match is weak. Clone size is not always given. Where it is, it says once, few, many or a class for expanded clones.

TRBV11-2	few	NA	TRBJ2-3	CASSDGFTDTQYF	TGTGCCAGCAGCGATGGATTCACAGATACGCAGTATTTT
TRBV7-6	NA	NA	TRBJ1-5	CASSFNIYQPQHF	TGTGCCAGCAGCTTCAACATCTATCAGCCCCAGCATTTT
TRBV5-1	NA	NA	TRBJ1-2	CASSLGRRGHGYTF	TGCGCCAGCAGCTTGGGACGAAGGGGACATGGCTACACCTTC
TRBV7-9	many	NA	TRBJ2-6	CASSFPLVTGANVLTF	TGTGCCAGCAGCTTTCCGCTGGTTACTGGGGCCAACGTCCTGACTTTC
TRBV30	few	TRBD1	TRBJ1-5	CAWSKGQTRSQPQHF	TGTGCCTGGAGTAAGGGACAGACGAGATCTCAGCCCCAGCATTTT
TRBV20-1	few	TRBD1	TRBJ1-2	CSASGQLNYGYTF	TGCAGTGCGTCGGGACAGCTCAACTATGGCTACACCTTC
TRBV3-1	NA	NA	TRBJ2-7	CASSLRTYEQYF	TGTGCCAGCAGTCTCCGTACCTACGAGCAGTACTTC
TRBV19	few	TRBD1	TRBJ1-2	CASRTRQGPVNYGYTF	TGTGCCAGTAGAACCCGACAGGGGCCAGTAAACTATGGCTACACCTTC
TRBV20-1	many	TRBD1	TRBJ2-7	CSATTGTGGGSAQYF	TGCAGTGCCACAACCGGGACAGGGGGCGGTTCGGCGCAGTACTTC
TRBV7-2	many	NA	TRBJ1-2	CASSLGKQFYGYTF	TGTGCCAGCAGCTTAGGAAAACAGTTCTATGGCTACACCTTC
TRBV7-9	NA	NA	TRBJ2-2	CASTPTGLTNTGELFF	TGTGCCAGCACCCCCACCGGGCTAACGAACACCGGGGAGCTGTTTTTT
TRBV4-3	NA	TRBD2	TRBJ2-1	CASSRFPGGSLGVEQFF	TGCGCCAGCAGCCGCTTCCCGGGAGGCTCCCTGGGCGTTGAGCAGTTCTTC
TRBV11-2	few	NA	TRBJ2-3	CASSLDVRRIDTQYF	TGTGCCAGCAGCTTAGATGTTCGGCGGATCGATACGCAGTATTTT
TRBV29-1	many	NA	TRBJ2-2	CSAGGSPTGELFF	TGCAGCGCTGGCGGGTCCCCCACCGGGGAGCTGTTTTTT
TRBV4-2	many	NA	TRBJ1-6	CASSQDFETLGSYNSPLHF	TGTGCCAGCAGCCAAGATTTTGAGACGTTGGGCTCCTATAATTCACCCCTCCACTTT
TRBV28	many	NA	TRBJ1-2	CASVDIRGYGYTF	TGTGCCAGCGTAGACATCCGGGGCTATGGCTACACCTTC
TRBV7-6	many	TRBD1	TRBJ1-1	CASSSLQGLEAFF	TGTGCCAGCAGCTCCCTACAGGGGCTGGAAGCTTTCTTT
TRBV4-2	many	TRBD1	TRBJ1-5	CASSQEGGNRGDQPQHF	TGTGCCAGCAGCCAAGAAGGCGGAAACAGGGGCGACCAGCCCCAGCATTTT
TRBV20-1	many	TRBD1	TRBJ1-5	CSATDRGLGQPQHF	TGCAGTGCAACGGACAGGGGGCTTGGCCAGCCCCAGCATTTT
TRBV19	many	NA	TRBJ2-3	CASSLIAADTQYF	TGTGCCAGTAGTCTGATCGCAGCAGATACGCAGTATTTT
TRBV20-1	NA	TRBD1	TRBJ1-5	CSASPGQGPQPQHF	TGCAGTGCTAGTCCGGGACAGGGGCCTCAGCCCCAGCATTTT
TRBV9	NA	NA	TRBJ2-5	CASSAGSVGETQYF	TGTGCCAGCAGCGCCGGGTCCGTCGGTGAGACCCAGTACTTC
TRBV12-3/TRBV12-4	many	TRBD2	TRBJ2-1	CASSRVGGRARNEQFF	TGTGCCAGCAGTCGCGTGGGCGGGAGGGCCAGGAATGAGCAGTTCTTC
TRBV3-1	many	NA	TRBJ1-2	CASSQDRTNYGYTF	TGTGCCAGCAGCCAAGACAGGACTAACTATGGCTACACCTTC
TRBV3-1	many	TRBD2	TRBJ2-2	CASSLLLGGRTGELFF	TGTGCCAGCAGCCTTCTCCTGGGAGGGCGGACCGGGGAGCTGTTTTTT
TRBV6-5	many	NA	TRBJ1-2	CASSQGGSYYGYTF	TGTGCCAGCAGCCAAGGTGGCAGCTATTATGGCTACACCTTC
TRBV21-1	few	NA	TRBJ1-1	CASSKEGRNTEAFF	TGTGCCAGCAGCAAAGAAGGCAGGAACACTGAAGCTTTCTTT
TRBV12-3/TRBV12-4	many	NA	TRBJ1-4	CASSLLASEKLFF	TGTGCCAGCAGTCTGCTGGCTTCCGAAAAACTGTTTTTT
TRBV30	few	TRBD1	TRBJ1-6	CAQAAQGDSPLHF	TGTGCCCAAGCGGCACAGGGGGATTCACCCCTCCACTTT
TRBV14	many	TRBD2	TRBJ2-4	CASSQGALAAQYF	TGTGCCAGCAGCCAAGGGGCCCTAGCGGCCCAGTACTTC
TRBV6-2/TRBV6-3	many	NA	TRBJ1-2	CASSWGYGYTF	TGTGCCAGCAGTTGGGGTTATGGCTACACCTTC
TRBV7-9	NA	TRBD1	TRBJ1-6	CASSIDRGHIDSPLHF	TGTGCCAGCAGCATTGACAGGGGGCATATCGATTCACCCCTCCACTTT
TRBV6-2/TRBV6-3	many	TRBD2	TRBJ2-1	CASRKPGLAASEQFF	TGTGCCAGCAGAAAACCGGGACTAGCGGCCTCCGAGCAGTTCTTC
TRBV28	few	NA	TRBJ1-1	CASSLNRREAFF	TGTGCCAGCAGTTTAAATAGGAGGGAAGCTTTCTTT
TRBV5-1	NA	TRBD2	TRBJ2-1	CASSPLAGSLRRSYNEQFF	TGCGCCAGCAGTCCACTAGCGGGAAGCCTCCGAAGGTCTTACAATGAGCAGTTCTTC
TRBV7-3	few	TRBD2	TRBJ2-1	CASSPQAGGPLNEQFF	TGTGCCAGCAGCCCGCAAGCGGGAGGGCCACTCAATGAGCAGTTCTTC
TRBV20-1	NA	NA	TRBJ2-4	CSARPVAAGGVYIQYF	TGCAGTGCCCGCCCCGTGGCTGCCGGGGGTGTATACATTCAGTACTTC
TRBV20-1	few	NA	TRBJ2-1	CSAVLAPPANEQFF	TGCAGTGCCGTCCTAGCGCCCCCGGCAAATGAGCAGTTCTTC
TRBV29-1	NA	TRBD1	TRBJ2-7	CSVGTGIYEQYF	TGCAGCGTTGGGACAGGGATCTACGAGCAGTACTTC
TRBV5-1	few	TRBD1	TRBJ2-7	CASSLDGQGKYEQYF	TGCGCCAGCAGCTTGGATGGACAGGGCAAGTACGAGCAGTACTTC
TRBV2	few	NA	TRBJ2-6	CASVRSEANVLTF	TGTGCCAGCGTGAGGTCTGAGGCCAACGTCCTGACTTTC
TRBV12-3/TRBV12-4	many	NA	TRBJ2-2	CASSLVWGTGELFF	TGTGCCAGCAGTTTAGTTTGGGGCACCGGGGAGCTGTTTTTT
TRBV12-3/TRBV12-4	NA	NA	TRBJ2-5	CASSFDTGRETETQYF	TGTGCCAGCAGTTTTGATACAGGCCGGGAGACAGAGACCCAGTACTTC
TRBV7-8	many	NA	TRBJ1-2	CASSLAVRVANYGYTF	TGTGCCAGCAGCTTAGCAGTGAGGGTTGCTAACTATGGCTACACCTTC
TRBV20-1	few	NA	TRBJ1-4	CSATSFGAATNEKLFF	TGCAGTGCCACCTCGTTTGGGGCGGCAACTAATGAAAAACTGTTTTTT